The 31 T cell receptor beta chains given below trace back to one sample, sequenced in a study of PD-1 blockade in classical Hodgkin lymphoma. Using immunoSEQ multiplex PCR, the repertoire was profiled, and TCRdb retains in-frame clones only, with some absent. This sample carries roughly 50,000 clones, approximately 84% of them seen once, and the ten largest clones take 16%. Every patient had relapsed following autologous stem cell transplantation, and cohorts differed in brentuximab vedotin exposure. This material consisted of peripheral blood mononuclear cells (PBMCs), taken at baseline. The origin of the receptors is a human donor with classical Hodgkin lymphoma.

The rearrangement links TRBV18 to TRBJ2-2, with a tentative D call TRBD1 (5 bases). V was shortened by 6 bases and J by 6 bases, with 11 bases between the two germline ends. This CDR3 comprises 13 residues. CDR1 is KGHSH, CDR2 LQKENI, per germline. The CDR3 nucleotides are TGTGCCAGCTCGTCCCAGGGTGCCGGGGAGCTGTTTTTT. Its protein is CASSSQGAGELFF. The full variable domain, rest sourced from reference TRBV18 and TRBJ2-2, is NAGVMQNPRHLVRRRGQEARLRCSPMKGHSHVYWYRQLPEEGLKFMVYLQKENIIDESGMPKERFSAEFPKEGPSILRIQQVVRGDSAAYFCASSSQGAGELFFGEGSRLTVL.

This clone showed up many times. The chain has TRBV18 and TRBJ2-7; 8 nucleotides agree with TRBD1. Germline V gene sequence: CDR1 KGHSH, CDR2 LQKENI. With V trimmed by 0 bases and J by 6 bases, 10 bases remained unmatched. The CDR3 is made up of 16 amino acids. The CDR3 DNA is TGTGCCAGCTCACCACCTCTGACTGGACAGGGAGGCGAGCAGTACTTC. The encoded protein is CASSPPLTGQGGEQYF.

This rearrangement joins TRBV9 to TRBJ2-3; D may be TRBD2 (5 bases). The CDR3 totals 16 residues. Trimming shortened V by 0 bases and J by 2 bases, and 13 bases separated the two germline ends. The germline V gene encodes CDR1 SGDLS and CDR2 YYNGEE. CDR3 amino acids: CASSVGPGLNTDTQYF. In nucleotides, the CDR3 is TGTGCCAGCAGCGTAGGCCCAGGACTCAACACAGATACGCAGTATTTT.

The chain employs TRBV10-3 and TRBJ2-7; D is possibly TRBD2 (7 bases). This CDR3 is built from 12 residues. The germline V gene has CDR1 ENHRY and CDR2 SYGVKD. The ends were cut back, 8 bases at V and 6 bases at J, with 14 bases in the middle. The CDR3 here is CAIGGAGTEQYV. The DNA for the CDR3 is TGTGCCATCGGGGGGGCGGGGACCGAGCAGTACGTC.

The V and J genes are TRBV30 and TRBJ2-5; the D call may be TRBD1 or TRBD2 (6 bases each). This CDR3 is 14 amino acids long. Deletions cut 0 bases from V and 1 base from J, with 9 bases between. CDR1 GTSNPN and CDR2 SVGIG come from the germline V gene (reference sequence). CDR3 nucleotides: TGTGCCTGGAGTGTACAGGGACTCCAAGAGACCCAGTACTTC. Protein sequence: CAWSVQGLQETQYF.

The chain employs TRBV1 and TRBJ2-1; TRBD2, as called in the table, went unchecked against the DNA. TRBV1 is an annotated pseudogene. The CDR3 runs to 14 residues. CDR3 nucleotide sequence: TGCACCAGCACTGCTAGCAGTGCCTACAATGAGCAGTTCTTC. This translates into CTSTASSAYNEQFF.

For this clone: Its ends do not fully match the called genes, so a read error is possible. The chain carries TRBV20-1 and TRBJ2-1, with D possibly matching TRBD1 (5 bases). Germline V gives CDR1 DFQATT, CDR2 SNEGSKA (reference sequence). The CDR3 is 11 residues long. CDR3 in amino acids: CSARGWAVRVF. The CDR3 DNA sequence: TGCAGTGCTAGAGGATGGGCCGTCAGGGTCTTC.

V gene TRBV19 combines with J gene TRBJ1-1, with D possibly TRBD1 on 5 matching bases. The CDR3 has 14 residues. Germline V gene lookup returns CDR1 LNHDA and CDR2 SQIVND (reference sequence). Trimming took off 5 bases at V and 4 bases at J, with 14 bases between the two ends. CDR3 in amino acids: CASSFSRRATEAFF. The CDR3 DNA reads TGTGCCAGTAGTTTTTCGCGCAGGGCCACTGAAGCTTTCTTT.

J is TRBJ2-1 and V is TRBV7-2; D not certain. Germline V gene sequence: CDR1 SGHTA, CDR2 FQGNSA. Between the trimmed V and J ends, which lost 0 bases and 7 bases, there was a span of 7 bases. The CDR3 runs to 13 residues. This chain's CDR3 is CASSLAVRNEQFF. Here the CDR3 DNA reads TGTGCCAGCAGCTTAGCGGTTAGGAATGAGCAGTTCTTC.

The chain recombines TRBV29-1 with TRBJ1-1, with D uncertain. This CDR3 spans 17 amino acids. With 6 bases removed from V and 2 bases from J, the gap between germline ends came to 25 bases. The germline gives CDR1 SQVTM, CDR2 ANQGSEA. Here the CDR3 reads CSVGSFGDSFPNTEAFF. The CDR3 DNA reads TGCAGCGTCGGCTCCTTCGGGGATTCGTTCCCTAACACTGAAGCTTTCTTT.

The CDR3 sequence is CASSQRTGGQPQHF. The DNA for the CDR3 is TGCGCCAGCAGCCAGAGGACAGGCGGACAGCCCCAGCATTTT. The J gene is TRBJ1-5, the V gene TRBV4-3, with 7 nucleotides matching TRBD1. Unmatched junction bases numbered 6, after V lost 3 bases and J lost 7 bases. Looked up from germline, CDR1 is LGHNA and CDR2 is YSLEER. CDR3 length: 14 residues.

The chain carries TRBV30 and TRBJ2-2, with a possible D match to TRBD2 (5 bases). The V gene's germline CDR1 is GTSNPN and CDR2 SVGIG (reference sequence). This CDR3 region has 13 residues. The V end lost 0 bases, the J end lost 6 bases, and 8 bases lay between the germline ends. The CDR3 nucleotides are TGTGCCTGGAGTGTAAGGCGGGCCGGGGAGCTGTTTTTT. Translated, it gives CAWSVRRAGELFF.

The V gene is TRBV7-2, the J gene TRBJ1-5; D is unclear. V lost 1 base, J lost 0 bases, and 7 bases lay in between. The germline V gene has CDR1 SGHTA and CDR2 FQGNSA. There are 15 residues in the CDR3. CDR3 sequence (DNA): TGTGCCAGCAGCTTAGTTACGAATAGCAATCAGCCCCAGCATTTT. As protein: CASSLVTNSNQPQHF. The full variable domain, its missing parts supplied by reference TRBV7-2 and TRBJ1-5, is GAGVSQSPSNKVTEKGKDVELRCDPISGHTALYWYRQSLGQGLEFLIYFQGNSAPDKSGLPSDRFSAERTGGSVSTLTIQRTQQEDSAVYLCASSLVTNSNQPQHFGDGTRLSIL.

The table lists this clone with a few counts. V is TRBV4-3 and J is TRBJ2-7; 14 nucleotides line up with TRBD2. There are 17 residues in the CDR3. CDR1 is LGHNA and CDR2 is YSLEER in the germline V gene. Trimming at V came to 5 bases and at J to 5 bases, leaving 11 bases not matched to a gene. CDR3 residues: CASSKRTSGRTNDEQYF. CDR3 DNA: TGCGCCAGCAGCAAACGGACTAGCGGGAGGACAAACGACGAGCAGTACTTC.

The chain's CDR3 is CASSHPDGYNEQFF. In DNA form, the CDR3 reads TGTGCCAGCAGTCACCCGGACGGTTACAATGAGCAGTTCTTC. The V and J genes are TRBV28 and TRBJ2-1; no definite D call. Germline CDR1 and CDR2: MDHEN and SYDVKM. The CDR3 spans 14 residues. V was pared by 5 bases and J by 4 bases, with 12 bases between.

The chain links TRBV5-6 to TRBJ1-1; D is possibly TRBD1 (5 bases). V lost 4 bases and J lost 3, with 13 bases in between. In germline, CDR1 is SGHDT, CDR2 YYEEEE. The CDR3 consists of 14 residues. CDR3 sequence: CASSPGEGDTEAFF. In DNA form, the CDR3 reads TGTGCCAGCAGCCCGGGGGAGGGAGACACTGAAGCTTTCTTT.

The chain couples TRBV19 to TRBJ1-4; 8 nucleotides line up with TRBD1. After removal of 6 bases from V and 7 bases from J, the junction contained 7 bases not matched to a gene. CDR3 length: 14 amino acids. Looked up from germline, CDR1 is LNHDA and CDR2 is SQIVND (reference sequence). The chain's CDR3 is CASSPAQGGEKLFF. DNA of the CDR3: TGTGCCAGTAGCCCGGCACAGGGGGGTGAAAAACTGTTTTTT.

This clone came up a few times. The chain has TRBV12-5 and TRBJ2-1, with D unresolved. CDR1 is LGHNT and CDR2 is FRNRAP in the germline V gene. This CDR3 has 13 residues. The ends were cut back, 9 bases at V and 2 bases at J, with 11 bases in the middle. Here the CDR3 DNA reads TGTGCTAGCCGGGCAGGAGCCTACAATGAGCAGTTCTTC. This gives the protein CASRAGAYNEQFF.

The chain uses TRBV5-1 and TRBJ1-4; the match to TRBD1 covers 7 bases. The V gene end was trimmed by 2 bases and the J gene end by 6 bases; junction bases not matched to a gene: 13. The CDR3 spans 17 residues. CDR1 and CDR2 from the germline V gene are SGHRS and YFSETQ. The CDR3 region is CASSFSLTGAGDEKLFF. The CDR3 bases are TGCGCCAGCAGCTTCTCCCTCACAGGGGCGGGGGATGAAAAACTGTTTTTT.

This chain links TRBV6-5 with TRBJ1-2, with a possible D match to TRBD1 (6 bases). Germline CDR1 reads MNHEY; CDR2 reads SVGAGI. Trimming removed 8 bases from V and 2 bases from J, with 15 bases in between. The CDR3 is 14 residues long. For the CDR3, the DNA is TGTGCCAGCGCCCTGGACAGATCAAACTATGGCTACACCTTC. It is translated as CASALDRSNYGYTF.

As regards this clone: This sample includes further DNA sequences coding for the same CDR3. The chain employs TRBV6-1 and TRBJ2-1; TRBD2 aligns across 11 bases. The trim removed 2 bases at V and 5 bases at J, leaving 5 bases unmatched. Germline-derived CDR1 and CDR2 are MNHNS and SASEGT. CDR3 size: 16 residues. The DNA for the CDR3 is TGTGCCAGCAGTGAATGGGGGACTAGCGGAAACAATGAGCAGTTCTTC. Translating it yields CASSEWGTSGNNEQFF.

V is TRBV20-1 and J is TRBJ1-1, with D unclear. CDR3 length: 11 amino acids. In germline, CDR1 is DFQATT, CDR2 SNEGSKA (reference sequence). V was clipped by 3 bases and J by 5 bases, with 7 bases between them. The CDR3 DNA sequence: TGCAGTGCTAGCCGGCAGACTGAAGCTTTCTTT. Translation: CSASRQTEAFF.

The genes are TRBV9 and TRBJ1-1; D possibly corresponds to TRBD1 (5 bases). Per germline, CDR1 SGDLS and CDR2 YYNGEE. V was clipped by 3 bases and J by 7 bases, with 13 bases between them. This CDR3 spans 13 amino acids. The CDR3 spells CASSAKGRGEAFF. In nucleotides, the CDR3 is TGTGCCAGCAGCGCGAAAGGGAGGGGTGAAGCTTTCTTT.

The DNA for the CDR3 is TGTGCCAGCAGCTTAGAAGCGGGTCCTGGGTACAATGAGCAGTTCTTC. Amino acid sequence: CASSLEAGPGYNEQFF. The gene calls are TRBV7-6 and TRBJ2-1, with D maybe TRBD2 (6 bases). Between the trimmed V and J ends, which lost 1 base and 4 bases, there was a span of 14 bases. The CDR3 length is 16 residues. Germline CDR1 reads SGHVS; CDR2 reads FNYEAQ. Combining the CDR3 with reference TRBV7-6 and TRBJ2-1 gives the whole variable domain GAGVSQSPRYKVTKRGQDVALRCDPISGHVSLYWYRQALGQGPEFLTYFNYEAQQDKSGLPNDRFSAERPEGSISTLTIQRTEQRDSAMYRCASSLEAGPGYNEQFFGPGTRLTVL.

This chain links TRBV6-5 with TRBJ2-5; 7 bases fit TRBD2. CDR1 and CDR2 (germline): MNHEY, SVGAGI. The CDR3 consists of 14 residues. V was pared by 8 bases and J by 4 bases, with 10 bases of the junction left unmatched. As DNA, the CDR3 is TGTGCCAGCTGGGGGGGTGCGGGTGGAGAGACCCAGTACTTC. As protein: CASWGGAGGETQYF.

CDR3 residues: CASSLMTQGRGEKLFF. CDR3 nucleotides: TGTGCCAGCAGCTTAATGACGCAGGGCCGTGGTGAAAAACTGTTTTTT. This chain connects TRBV7-6 to TRBJ1-4; weak D call: TRBD1 (5 bases). This CDR3 comprises 16 residues. CDR1 and CDR2 (germline): SGHVS, FNYEAQ. Trimming cost V 2 bases and J 7 bases, with 17 bases left between them.

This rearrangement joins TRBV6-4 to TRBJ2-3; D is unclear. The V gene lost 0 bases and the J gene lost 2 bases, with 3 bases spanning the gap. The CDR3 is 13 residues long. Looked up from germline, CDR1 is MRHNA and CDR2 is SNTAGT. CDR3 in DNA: TGTGCCAGCAGTGACTCGGACACAGATACGCAGTATTTT. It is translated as CASSDSDTDTQYF.

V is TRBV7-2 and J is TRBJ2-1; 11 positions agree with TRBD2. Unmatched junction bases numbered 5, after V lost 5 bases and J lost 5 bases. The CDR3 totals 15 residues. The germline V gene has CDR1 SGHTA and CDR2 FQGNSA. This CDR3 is CASSLTSGSHNEQFF. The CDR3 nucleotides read TGTGCCAGCAGCCTCACTAGCGGGAGCCACAATGAGCAGTTCTTC.

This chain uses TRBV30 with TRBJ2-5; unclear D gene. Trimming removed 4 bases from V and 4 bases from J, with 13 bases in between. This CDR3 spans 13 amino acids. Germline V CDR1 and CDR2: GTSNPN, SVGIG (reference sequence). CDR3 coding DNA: TGTGCCTGGAAAAGTTGGACCCCAGAGACCCAGTACTTC. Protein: CAWKSWTPETQYF.

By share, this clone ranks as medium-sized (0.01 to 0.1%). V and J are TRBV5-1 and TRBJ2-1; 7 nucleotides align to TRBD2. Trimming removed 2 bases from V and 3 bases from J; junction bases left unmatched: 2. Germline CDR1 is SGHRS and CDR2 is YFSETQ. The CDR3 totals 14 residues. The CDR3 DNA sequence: TGCGCCAGCAGCTTTACTAGCGACTACAATGAGCAGTTCTTC. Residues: CASSFTSDYNEQFF.

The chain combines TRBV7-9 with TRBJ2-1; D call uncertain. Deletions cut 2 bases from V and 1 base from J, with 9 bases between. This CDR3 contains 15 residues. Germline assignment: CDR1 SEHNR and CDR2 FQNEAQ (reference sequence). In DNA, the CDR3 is TGTGCCAGCAGCTTAAGGAGCAGTTCCTACAATGAGCAGTTCTTC. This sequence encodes CASSLRSSSYNEQFF.